A selection of T cell receptor beta chains follows, all from one sample in a study of T cell repertoires in cytomegalovirus infection. No antigen is known for these receptors. TCRdb re-derived calls from the reads in MiXCR, one entry per CDR3 protein. The sample yields 300,000 to 400,000 distinct CDR3 sequences, roughly 29% seen once. Source: cultured PBMCs, taken from culture after CMV antigen stimulation. The receptors come from a human donor in good health (CMV status not recorded). Some clones in this sample may be carry-over from other donors' samples. Each CDR3 is given without its conserved first and last residue.

>TRBV20-1|TRBJ2-5
SHLSPGGDETQY
>TRBV6-2/TRBV6-3|TRBJ1-3
ASSYDSFTIY
>TRBV2|TRBJ1-3
ASTEARTSGNTIY
>TRBV10-2|TRBJ2-5
ASRGLAGGIRETQY
>TRBV5-3|TRBJ2-1
ASSLDPTDNYNEQF
>TRBV27|TRBJ1-2
ASGPIPDGKRNYGYT
>TRBV7-8|TRBJ1-5
ASSGGGLMGASNQPQH
>TRBV18|TRBJ2-4
ASSPSTSKNIQY
>TRBV6-1|TRBJ1-5
ASSSWDRANQPQH
>TRBV29-1|TRBJ2-1
SVEKWENNEQF
>TRBV7-4|TRBJ2-5
ASSFHGETQY
>TRBV6-8|TRBJ1-5
ASSGQGSNQPQH
>TRBV6-6|TRBJ2-5
ATGTARGETQY
>TRBV6-6|TRBJ2-7
ASRLGRAYEQY
>TRBV7-4|TRBJ1-2
ARFAGRIINYGYT
>TRBV15|TRBJ1-1
ATSRQPVLNTEAF
>TRBV7-3|TRBJ2-3
ASSLTSSGAGTDTQY
>TRBV27|TRBJ2-7
ASRGQGGGEQY
>TRBV11-3|TRBJ1-6
ASSLESSNSPLH
>TRBV5-6|TRBJ2-3
ASSSTSVESTDTQY
>TRBV7-3|TRBJ2-7
ASSLMRGGSEQY
>TRBV7-2|TRBJ1-6
ASSLARGISYNSPLH
>TRBV19|TRBJ1-1
ASSVYRGQGNTEAF
>TRBV20-1|TRBJ2-6
SASLGGSSGANVLT
>TRBV19|TRBJ1-2
ASNDRGGYT
>TRBV7-2|TRBJ2-2
ASSLIGRGTGELF
>TRBV7-3|TRBJ2-1
ASSSGLAGGDNEQF
>TRBV2|TRBJ2-5
ASSSGAGSQETQY
>TRBV11-3|TRBJ2-2
ASSLELAGDGGELF
>TRBV11-1|TRBJ2-1
ASSSLGASGTYNEQF
>TRBV4-1|TRBJ2-2
ASSQDAASGRAGTGELF
>TRBV7-3|TRBJ1-6
ASSLSWTGGSPLH